This is a list of T cell receptor beta chains from one sample in a study of CD8+CD57+ T cells in acquired aplastic anemia. TCRdb reprocessed the reads via MiXCR and lists one record per CDR3 protein. The sample lists about 270,000 distinct CDR3 sequences, roughly three fifths occurring once. The specimen sequenced was sorted CD4+, CD8+, or CD8+CD57+ T cells (not recorded which) from PBMCs. These receptors all come from a human donor with severe aplastic anemia or a healthy control (not recorded which). Each CDR3 is given with its conserved first and last residue. The D gene is left open where the match is weak. For some rows the clone size is stated as once, few or many, or as a class when expanded; others skip it.

j_call v_call d_call cdr3_length clone_size cdr3_aa cdr3_nt
TRBJ2-7 TRBV7-8 . 14 many CASSLRVPPYEQYF TGTGCCAGCAGCCTTCGGGTCCCCCCCTACGAGCAGTACTTC
TRBJ2-1 TRBV7-9 . 14 many CASSSLAGYNEQFF TGTGCCAGCAGCTCTCTGGCGGGGTACAATGAGCAGTTCTTC
TRBJ2-1 TRBV12-3/TRBV12-4 . 15 many CASIPGTPIYNEQFF TGTGCCAGCATCCCCGGGACACCAATCTACAATGAGCAGTTCTTC
TRBJ2-2 TRBV5-1 . 15 many CASSSYAGDIGELFF TGCGCCAGCAGCTCTTACGCGGGGGACATCGGGGAGCTGTTTTTT
TRBJ1-6 TRBV15 . 13 . CATSSSANSPLHF TGTGCCACCAGCAGCTCGGCGAATTCACCCCTCCACTTT
TRBJ1-2 TRBV11-3 TRBD1 15 . CASSLAGGGHYGYTF TGTGCCAGCAGCTTAGCAGGGGGTGGTCACTATGGCTACACCTTC
TRBJ2-7 TRBV10-2 TRBD2 16 . CASSDRTSGRTYEQYF TGCGCCAGCAGTGATAGGACTAGCGGGAGGACCTACGAGCAGTACTTC
TRBJ1-2 TRBV6-1 . 13 many CALFPPTNYGYTF TGTGCCCTCTTCCCCCCCACGAACTATGGCTACACCTTC
TRBJ1-5 TRBV29-1 TRBD1 13 . CSVVTGGKQPQHF TGCAGCGTGGTTACAGGGGGAAAACAGCCCCAGCATTTT
TRBJ2-2 TRBV10-3 TRBD2 16 . CASSQGLAGNTGELFF TGTGCCAGCAGCCAGGGACTAGCGGGTAACACCGGGGAGCTGTTTTTT
TRBJ1-1 TRBV5-8 . 16 many CASSLIFGQGGTEAFF TGTGCCAGCAGCTTGATCTTCGGGCAGGGAGGCACTGAAGCTTTCTTT
TRBJ2-3 TRBV7-9 . 12 . CAIQGGTDTQYF TGTGCCATCCAGGGGGGGACAGATACGCAGTATTTT
TRBJ2-3 TRBV15 TRBD2 15 many CATSTGGAGTDTQYF TGTGCCACCAGCACGGGGGGAGCCGGCACAGATACGCAGTATTTT
TRBJ2-1 TRBV7-9 . 12 . CASSLRGDEQFF TGTGCCAGCAGCCTAAGGGGGGATGAGCAGTTCTTC
TRBJ2-7 TRBV20-1 TRBD2 14 many CSASRTSGLYEQYF TGCAGTGCTAGCCGGACTAGCGGGCTCTACGAGCAGTACTTC
TRBJ2-7 TRBV29-1 . 14 many CSVGTGPGAFKQYF TGCAGCGTAGGTACCGGGCCGGGGGCCTTTAAGCAGTACTTC
TRBJ1-2 TRBV2 . 11 . CASNLLWGYTF TGTGCCAGCAACTTACTATGGGGCTACACCTTC
TRBJ2-7 TRBV15 TRBD1 17 many CATSRELGDRGGYEQYF TGTGCCACCAGCAGAGAACTTGGGGACAGGGGTGGCTACGAGCAGTACTTC
TRBJ2-3 TRBV7-9 TRBD1 16 . CASSPPPRQGEDTQYF TGTGCCAGCAGCCCCCCCCCCCGCCAGGGGGAAGATACGCAGTATTTT
TRBJ2-7 TRBV7-9 . 12 many CASSPSVGEQYF TGTGCCAGCAGCCCCTCCGTGGGAGAGCAGTACTTC
TRBJ1-6 TRBV19 . 14 many CASSGSPRGSPLHF TGTGCCAGTAGTGGAAGTCCCAGGGGTTCACCCCTCCACTTT
TRBJ1-4 TRBV5-6 . 13 . CASSLVGTGKLFF TGTGCCAGCAGCTTGGTGGGGACTGGAAAACTGTTTTTT
TRBJ1-1 TRBV19 TRBD1 16 . CASNLGTGLLSTEAFF TGTGCCAGTAATTTGGGGACAGGGTTATTGAGCACTGAAGCTTTCTTT
TRBJ1-5 TRBV9 . 14 . CASRRMKTNQPQHF TGTGCCAGCAGGCGGATGAAAACGAATCAGCCCCAGCATTTT
TRBJ2-2 TRBV29-1 TRBD2 13 . CSVGASGTGELFF TGCAGCGTTGGAGCTAGCGGCACCGGGGAGCTGTTTTTT
TRBJ1-3 TRBV20-1 TRBD1 14 . CSAATGASGNTIYF TGCAGTGCGGCGACAGGGGCCTCTGGAAACACCATATATTTT
TRBJ2-2 TRBV15 . 14 many CATSRDRPAGELFF TGTGCCACCAGCAGAGACAGACCTGCCGGGGAGCTGTTTTTT
TRBJ1-2 TRBV6-1 . 13 many CASSNRANYGYTF TGTGCCAGCAGTAACAGGGCTAACTATGGCTACACCTTC
TRBJ1-2 TRBV12-3/TRBV12-4 TRBD1 17 . CASRLSRGSGGHYGYTF TGTGCCAGCAGGCTCTCCCGGGGGTCAGGGGGTCACTATGGCTACACCTTC
TRBJ2-1 TRBV9 . 16 once CASSRTGPRAYNEQFF TGTGCCAGCAGCCGTACCGGGCCGAGGGCTTACAATGAGCAGTTCTTC
TRBJ1-2 TRBV2 TRBD1 13 many CASSEGQGSGYTF TGTGCCAGCAGTGAAGGACAGGGTAGTGGCTACACCTTC
TRBJ2-7 TRBV18 . 15 many CASSPPEGDGYEQYF TGTGCCAGCTCACCACCGGAAGGAGATGGCTACGAGCAGTACTTC
TRBJ1-6 TRBV10-1 . 13 few CASSEIHNSPLHF TGCGCCAGCAGTGAGATCCATAATTCACCCCTCCACTTT
TRBJ2-7 TRBV20-1 . 13 once CSVDDRTTYEQYF TGCAGTGTTGACGACCGCACCACCTACGAGCAGTACTTC
TRBJ2-7 TRBV10-3 . 17 . CAIRGTTPRKTTYEQYF TGTGCCATCAGGGGGACCACACCTAGGAAGACCACCTACGAGCAGTACTTC
TRBJ2-5 TRBV18 TRBD2 15 few CASSLTTSDQETQYF TGTGCCAGCTCCCTCACTACTAGCGACCAAGAGACCCAGTACTTC
TRBJ2-1 TRBV7-9 . 13 . CASSLGAGREQFF TGTGCCAGCAGCTTAGGTGCGGGCCGTGAGCAGTTCTTC
TRBJ2-2 TRBV19 . 16 once CASSAPRGLNTEELFF TGTGCCAGTAGTGCGCCTCGGGGTCTGAACACCGAGGAGCTGTTTTTC
TRBJ1-2 TRBV19 TRBD1 15 . CASTTTGDNNYGYTF TGTGCCAGTACCACGACAGGGGACAACAACTATGGCTACACCTTC
TRBJ2-3 TRBV20-1 . 12 . CSAAQVADTQYF TGCAGTGCGGCTCAGGTAGCAGATACGCAGTATTTT
TRBJ1-1 TRBV7-9 . 15 . CASSYNDRPNTEAFF TGTGCCAGCAGCTATAACGACAGGCCGAACACTGAAGCTTTCTTT
TRBJ1-5 TRBV15 . 15 once CATSSLRDSNQPQHF TGTGCCACCAGCAGCCTCAGGGATAGCAATCAGCCCCAGCATTTT
TRBJ2-3 TRBV25-1 . 13 . CASGGNSADTQYF TGTGCCAGCGGTGGCAATAGCGCAGATACGCAGTATTTT
TRBJ1-6 TRBV7-9 TRBD1 15 . CASSLQTGGISPLHF TGTGCCAGCAGCTTACAGACAGGGGGAATTTCACCCCTCCACTTT
TRBJ1-6 TRBV12-3/TRBV12-4 . 17 . CASSPRDNEQGGSPLHF TGTGCCAGCAGCCCAAGGGACAACGAGCAGGGAGGATCACCCCTCCACTTT
TRBJ2-2 TRBV9 TRBD2 17 many CASARLAGGLNTGELFF TGTGCCAGCGCGAGACTAGCGGGGGGCCTGAACACCGGGGAGCTGTTTTTT
TRBJ1-2 TRBV20-1 . 10 . CSANFYGYTF TGCAGTGCAAACTTCTATGGCTACACCTTC
TRBJ2-5 TRBV7-8 . 14 . CASSLGPTRETQYF TGTGCCAGCAGCTTAGGGCCGACCCGAGAGACCCAGTACTTC
TRBJ2-2 TRBV18 . 15 . CASSNYNSNTGELFF TGTGCCAGCTCAAATTATAACAGCAACACCGGGGAGCTGTTTTTT